This T cell receptor (beta chain) was recovered during a study of blood T cell repertoires in COVID-19. Overall study: Acute and convalescent COVID-19 specimens originated in the United States, Italy and Spain.

The CDR3 is made up of 14 amino acids. Germline trimming cut 1 base from V and 7 bases from J; bases unmatched to any gene: 2. CDR1 SEHNR and CDR2 FQNEAQ come from the germline V gene (reference sequence). In the study's own analysis: By means of reference gene primer amplification, nucleated cell counts were estimated. Using immunoSEQ multiplex PCR, the repertoire was profiled, and TCRdb retains in-frame clones only, with some absent. The V and J calls and clone size were taken over from that table, and D and trimming were inferred from the DNA. In the table there are around 200,000 clones, about 88% of which are singletons. Cohorts were determined from participant-reported clinical history. Symptom resolution, clearance, or two negative PCRs marked donors in Cohort 3 as recovered.

This receptor was obtained from a woman under 30 who had recovered from COVID-19. The chain employs TRBV7-9 and TRBJ2-1; 9 bases match TRBD1. Sequenced input: PBMCs or T cells enriched from blood (not recorded which). CDR3 residues: CASSLGDRENEQFF. The CDR3 DNA is TGTGCCAGCAGCTTAGGGGACAGGGAAAATGAGCAGTTCTTC.